Listed below are T cell receptor beta chains from one sample, sequenced in a study of T cell responses to AZD1222 COVID-19 vaccine. Sequencing was performed with immunoSEQ multiplex PCR; in TCRdb, only in-frame clones are kept and a portion is missing. This repertoire shows 130,000 to 150,000 clones, about nine tenths found once; its top ten account for about 4%. This specimen was peripheral blood, taken 28 days after the second AZD1222 dose. All receptors come from an adult who received the AZD1222 COVID-19 vaccine. The conserved cysteine and the conserved F or W are not part of the CDR3 here.

V gene,J gene,CDR3 protein
TRBV19,TRBJ1-5,ASSIDRSQPQH
TRBV6-5,TRBJ1-5,ASGVVRDQPQH
TRBV3-1/TRBV3-2,TRBJ2-7,ASRRGVDRQY
TRBV30,TRBJ1-2,AWRRGGAPAHGYT
TRBV27,TRBJ1-1,ASALTSKGEGAF
TRBV15,TRBJ2-5,ATSRTAGLAGGKGETQY
TRBV19,TRBJ2-1,ASSSYNEQF
TRBV7-2,TRBJ2-5,ASSLSTGVTQETQY
TRBV7-2,TRBJ1-5,ASSRYSNQPQH
TRBV27,TRBJ2-7,ASSRIGFFAYEQY
TRBV19,TRBJ2-7,ASSIGSGSSYEQY
TRBV5-5,TRBJ2-2,ASSYNTGELF
TRBV5-1,TRBJ1-1,ASSSGQVNTEAF
TRBV3-1/TRBV3-2,TRBJ1-1,ASSQEAWEATEAF
TRBV10-3,TRBJ2-5,AISESSMGQETQY
TRBV29-1,TRBJ2-3,SVTQTSGRGTQY
TRBV20-1,TRBJ1-2,SGLESGGYT
TRBV19,TRBJ2-1,ASSPTSGSYNEQF
TRBV5-1,TRBJ2-1,ASSWGLSRAPSPNEQF
TRBV6-5,TRBJ2-1,ASGPPVYYNEQF
TRBV5-6,TRBJ2-5,ASSFIAGIQETQY
TRBV5-1,TRBJ1-4,ASSLTTGGTNEKLF
TRBV5-1,TRBJ1-2,ASKVSTGGFGYT
TRBV29-1,TRBJ1-1,SVGGSGEAF
TRBV27,TRBJ1-1,ASRKKMNTEAF
TRBV12-5,TRBJ2-5,ASGLASGGARETQY
TRBV9,TRBJ1-3,ASSEGGGYSGNTIY
TRBV14,TRBJ2-7,ASRRTGDTYEQY
TRBV4-3,TRBJ1-2,ASSQDWDTSNYGYT
TRBV19,TRBJ2-5,ASSLAGSGVETQY
TRBV14,TRBJ2-5,ASSQERQGLLWETQY
TRBV30,TRBJ1-4,AWGTGVATNEKLF
TRBV18,TRBJ1-2,ASSPSGTGDYGYT
TRBV3-1/TRBV3-2,TRBJ2-1,ASSPDYNEQF
TRBV5-4,TRBJ1-4,ASSMDRGSEKLF
TRBV23-1,TRBJ2-7,ASSQSRTGGYGYEQY
TRBV6-5,TRBJ2-7,ASSFLPGTLTYEQY
TRBV2,TRBJ2-3,ASSGDPGNTQY
TRBV11-3,TRBJ2-2,ASSLREGSAGELF
TRBV10-3,TRBJ1-5,AISEGGSNQPQH
TRBV21-1,TRBJ2-1,ASSKPRDLAPYNEQF
TRBV7-6,TRBJ2-3,ASSLGGLSTDTQY
TRBV5-4,TRBJ1-5,ASSLAGGNQPQH
TRBV28,TRBJ2-5,ASSLVWETQY
TRBV5-1,TRBJ2-3,ASSLDSSVTDTQY